This record covers a single T cell receptor beta chain. The antigen is not known. These data are taken from a study of PD-1 blockade in classical Hodgkin lymphoma. General study findings and limits: The CD4+ diversity rise by C4D1 was clearest in complete responders. After ASCT, patients who started nivolumab under 1 year later were excluded. Those achieving complete response showed baseline diversity like newly diagnosed patients.

Time point: cycle 4 day 1 (C4D1), after five to seven weeks of nivolumab. Following autologous stem cell transplantation, relapse occurred in every patient, and exposure to brentuximab vedotin varied. Best responses were complete response, partial response or progressive disease. TCRdb's copy holds only in-frame clones and misses some; the assay was immunoSEQ multiplex PCR. The sample lists about 39,000 clones; 77% were seen once. This TCR was recovered from a human donor with classical Hodgkin lymphoma. The sample was peripheral blood mononuclear cells (PBMCs), taken before the fourth cycle of nivolumab.

Written as DNA, the CDR3 is TGTGCCAGCAGCCGAGGTCGGACAGATACGCAGTATTTT. Amino acids: CASSRGRTDTQYF. The genes are TRBV7-6 and TRBJ2-3, with D unclear. Germline CDR1 and CDR2: SGHVS and FNYEAQ. V dropped 5 bases and J dropped 3 bases, with 9 bases sitting between them. There are 13 residues in the CDR3.